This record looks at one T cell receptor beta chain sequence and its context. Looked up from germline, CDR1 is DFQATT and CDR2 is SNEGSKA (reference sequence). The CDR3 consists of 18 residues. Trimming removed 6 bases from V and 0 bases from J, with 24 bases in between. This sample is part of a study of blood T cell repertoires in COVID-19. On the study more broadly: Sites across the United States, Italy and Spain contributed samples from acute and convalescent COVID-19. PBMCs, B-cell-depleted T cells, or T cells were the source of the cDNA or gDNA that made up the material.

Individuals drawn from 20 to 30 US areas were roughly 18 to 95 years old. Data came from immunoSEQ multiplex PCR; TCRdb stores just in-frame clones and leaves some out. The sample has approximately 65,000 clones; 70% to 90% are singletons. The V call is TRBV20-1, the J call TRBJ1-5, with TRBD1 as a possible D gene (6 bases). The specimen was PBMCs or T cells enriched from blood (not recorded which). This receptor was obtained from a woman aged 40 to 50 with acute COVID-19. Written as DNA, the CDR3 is TGCAGTGCCAGTAGAGTTTTGGGACATCTCTTTAGCAATCAGCCCCAGCATTTT. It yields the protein CSASRVLGHLFSNQPQHF.